The 10 T cell receptor beta chains given below trace back to one sample, sequenced in a study of spatial heterogeneity in lung cancer. TCRdb independently ran MiXCR on the 5' RACE reads; one entry per CDR3 protein. Altogether more than 35,000 distinct CDR3 sequences are present, about 5.2% being singletons, with the ten largest covering roughly 25%. The time point here: sample taken at primary tumor resection. This material consisted of PBMCs, taken at surgery. These receptors all come from a female donor with early-stage non-small cell lung cancer.

The V call is TRBV18, the J call TRBJ2-3, with D uncertain. The CDR3 totals 16 residues. Trimming took off 3 bases at V and 1 base at J, with 14 bases between the two ends. The germline CDR1 and CDR2 sequences are KGHSH and LQKENI. Here the CDR3 DNA reads TGTGCCAGCTCACCGGGATTGAGTCAGCGCACAGATACGCAGTATTTT. Amino acid sequence: CASSPGLSQRTDTQYF.

This clonotype was picked up a small number of times. The chain combines TRBV27 with TRBJ2-7; 9 nucleotides match TRBD1. Germline values: CDR1 MNHEY, CDR2 SMNVEV (reference sequence). V dropped 4 bases and J dropped 1; count of bases not matched to a gene: 5. This CDR3 region has 15 residues. The CDR3 region is CASSYQGTGSYEQYF. CDR3 in DNA: TGTGCCAGCAGTTACCAAGGGACAGGGTCCTACGAGCAGTACTTC.

This clonotype was counted at least ten times. The chain employs TRBV11-1 and TRBJ2-7; D remains unclear. The V gene's germline CDR1 is SGHAT and CDR2 FQDESV (reference sequence). The CDR3 has 13 residues. Between the trimmed V and J ends, which lost 3 bases and 0 bases, there was a span of 6 bases. CDR3 bases: TGTGCCAGCAGCTTCCCAAGCTCCTACGAGCAGTACTTC. It yields the protein CASSFPSSYEQYF.

Many counts were recorded for this clonotype. J is TRBJ2-1 and V is TRBV7-2; D is uncertain. Germline assignment: CDR1 SGHTA and CDR2 FQGNSA. The CDR3 loop spans 13 amino acids. The V and J ends lost 1 base and 4 bases respectively, with 5 bases between them. The CDR3 here is CASSLGRYNEQFF. The CDR3 DNA reads TGTGCCAGCAGCTTAGGGCGATACAATGAGCAGTTCTTC.

Many counts were recorded for this clonotype. As DNA, the CDR3 is TGCGCCAGCAGCCCGGAGGGGGGGCTCGGCTATGGCTACACCTTC. The encoded protein is CASSPEGGLGYGYTF. The chain links TRBV5-1 to TRBJ1-2; TRBD1 is a possible D gene (6 bases). The germline CDR1 and CDR2 sequences are SGHRS and YFSETQ. This CDR3 is built from 15 residues. The V end was cut by 4 bases, the J end by 4 bases, with 17 bases between. Full variable domain (remainder filled in from reference TRBV5-1 and TRBJ1-2): KAGVTQTPRYLIKTRGQQVTLSCSPISGHRSVSWYQQTPGQGLQFLFEYFSETQRNKGNFPGRFSGRQFSNSRSEMNVSTLELGDSALYLCASSPEGGLGYGYTFGSGTRLTVV.

This clonotype was observed at least ten times. The DNA of the CDR3 is TGTGCCAGCAGTACGACAGGGGGCGCGGGGGAGCAGTACTTC. Its protein product is CASSTTGGAGEQYF. The V gene is TRBV28, the J gene TRBJ2-7; 10 bases map to TRBD1. CDR3 size: 14 residues. Germline loops: CDR1 MDHEN, CDR2 SYDVKM. V lost 5 bases, J lost 7 bases, and 8 bases stayed unmatched.

This chain joins TRBV7-9 and TRBJ2-7; a possible D gene is TRBD1 (6 bases). Germline V CDR1 and CDR2: SEHNR, FQNEAQ (reference sequence). The ends were cut back, 5 bases at V and 0 bases at J, with 23 bases in the middle. There are 18 residues in the CDR3. The CDR3 region has the DNA TGTGCCAGCAGCCCCCGGTTGGGGGCTAAACATAGCTCCTACGAGCAGTACTTC. Translation gives CASSPRLGAKHSSYEQYF.

Worth noting for this clonotype: A read error may explain this, as a much larger clone is one base away. Lacking the conserved final phenylalanine or tryptophan, this CDR3 likely reflects a read error. The chain recombines TRBV10-2 with TRBJ1-6, with D perhaps matching TRBD1 (6 bases). The germline CDR1 and CDR2 sequences are WSHSY and SAAADI. V dropped 8 bases and J dropped 7 bases, with 18 bases sitting between them. CDR3 length equals 15 residues. The CDR3 nucleotides read TGCGCCAGCCAAGTTTCACAGGGAGGAAATTCACCCCTCCACTCT. Protein product: CASQVSQGGNSPLHS.

In this sample, this clonotype turned up many times. The chain carries TRBV5-1 and TRBJ2-3, with 10 bases fitting TRBD2. Per germline, CDR1 SGHRS and CDR2 YFSETQ. J gave up 5 bases and V 6 bases, and 9 bases lay outside the gene matches. CDR3 length: 15 amino acids. In DNA, the CDR3 is TGCGCCAGCAATCTAGCGGGGGAGGCGTTAGATACGCAGTATTTT. It specifies CASNLAGEALDTQYF.

The table lists this clonotype with many counts. This CDR3 is CASSSGQRDTEAFF. DNA for the CDR3: TGCGCCAGCAGCTCGGGACAACGGGACACTGAAGCTTTCTTT. The chain links TRBV5-1 to TRBJ1-1; D possibly corresponds to TRBD1 (6 bases). Trimming removed 3 bases from V and 3 bases from J, with 12 bases in between. CDR1 is SGHRS, CDR2 YFSETQ, per germline. The CDR3 extends over 14 amino acids.